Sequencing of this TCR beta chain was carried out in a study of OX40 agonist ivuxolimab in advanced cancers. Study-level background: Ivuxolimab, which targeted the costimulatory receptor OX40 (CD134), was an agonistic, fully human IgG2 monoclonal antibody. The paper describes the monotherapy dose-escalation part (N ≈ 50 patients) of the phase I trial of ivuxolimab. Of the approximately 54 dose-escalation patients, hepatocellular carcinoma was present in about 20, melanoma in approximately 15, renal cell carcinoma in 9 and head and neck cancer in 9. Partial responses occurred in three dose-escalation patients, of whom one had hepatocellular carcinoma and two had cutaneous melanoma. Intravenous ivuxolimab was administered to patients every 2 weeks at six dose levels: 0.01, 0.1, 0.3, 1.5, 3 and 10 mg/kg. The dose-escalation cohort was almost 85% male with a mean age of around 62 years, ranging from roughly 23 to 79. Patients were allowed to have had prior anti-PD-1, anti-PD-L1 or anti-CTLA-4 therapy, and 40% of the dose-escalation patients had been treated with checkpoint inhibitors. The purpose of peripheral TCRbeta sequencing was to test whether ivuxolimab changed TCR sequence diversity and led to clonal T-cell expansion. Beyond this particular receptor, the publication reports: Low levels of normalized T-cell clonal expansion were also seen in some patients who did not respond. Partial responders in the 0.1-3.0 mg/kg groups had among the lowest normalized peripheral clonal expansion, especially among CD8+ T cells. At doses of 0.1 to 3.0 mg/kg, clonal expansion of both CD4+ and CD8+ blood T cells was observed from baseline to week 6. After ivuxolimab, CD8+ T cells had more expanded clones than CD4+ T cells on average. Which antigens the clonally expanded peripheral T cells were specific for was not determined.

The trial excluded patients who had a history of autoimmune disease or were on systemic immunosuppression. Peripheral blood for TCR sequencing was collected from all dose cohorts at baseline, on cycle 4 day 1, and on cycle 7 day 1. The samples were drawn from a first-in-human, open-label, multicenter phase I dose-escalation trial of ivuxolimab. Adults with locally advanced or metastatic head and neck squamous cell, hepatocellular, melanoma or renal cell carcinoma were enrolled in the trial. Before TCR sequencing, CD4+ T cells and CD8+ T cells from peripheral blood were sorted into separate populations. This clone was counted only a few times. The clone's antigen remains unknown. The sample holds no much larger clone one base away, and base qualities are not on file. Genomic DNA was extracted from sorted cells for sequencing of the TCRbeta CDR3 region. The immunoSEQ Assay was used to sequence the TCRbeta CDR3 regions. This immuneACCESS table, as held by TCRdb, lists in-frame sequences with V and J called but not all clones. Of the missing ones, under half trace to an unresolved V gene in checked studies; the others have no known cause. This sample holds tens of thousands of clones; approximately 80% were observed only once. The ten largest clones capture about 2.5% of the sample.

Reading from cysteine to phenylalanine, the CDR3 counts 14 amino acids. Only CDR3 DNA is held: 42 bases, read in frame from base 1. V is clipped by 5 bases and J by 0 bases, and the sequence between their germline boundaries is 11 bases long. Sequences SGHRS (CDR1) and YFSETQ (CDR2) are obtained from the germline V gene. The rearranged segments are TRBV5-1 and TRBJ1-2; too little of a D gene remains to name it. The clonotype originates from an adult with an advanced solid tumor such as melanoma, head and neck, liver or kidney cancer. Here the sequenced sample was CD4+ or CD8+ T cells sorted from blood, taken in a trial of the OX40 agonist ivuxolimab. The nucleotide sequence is TGCGCCAGCAGGATGGAGGGAGCTAACTATGGCTACACCTTC. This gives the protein CASRMEGANYGYTF.